This T cell receptor (beta chain) derives from a study of prognosis after radiotherapy for stage I lung cancer (dated by TCRdb to about 2021). For the wider study: Between April 2018 and January 2019, roughly 20 patients with stage I NSCLC were enrolled in Nanjing, China. About 5 patients had oligometastatic NSCLC after their primary tumor was surgically resected, and under 15 patients had newly diagnosed primary stage I lung tumors. All patients were considered medically inoperable, owing to comorbidities in 11 to 13 and refusal of surgery in several. Ages in the cohort of approximately 14 men and about 6 women ranged from 53 to 84 years, with a median of 74. Tumor histology was squamous cell carcinoma in several patients and adenocarcinoma in some 12. Using image-guided IMRT or VMAT, SBRT was delivered in 3 to 5 fractions at a biologically effective dose of at least 100 Gy. In every patient, SBRT was given without any concurrent therapy. After SBRT, distant metastases developed in about 20% of the 19 patients at a median of approximately 7 months, while the remaining 15 patients had no significant progression. The study profiled peripheral blood TCR beta repertoires from stage I NSCLC patients before and after stereotactic body radiotherapy and related them to distant failure. The study took one blood sample before SBRT and one after SBRT from each of 20 or so patients and sequenced all 40 or so samples.

CDR3 length: 11 amino acids, cysteine to phenylalanine. The kept DNA is CDR3 alone, 33 bases in frame from the first base. CDR1 and CDR2, looked up from the germline V gene (reference sequence), are DFQATT and SNEGSKA. The germline ends are 8 bases apart after V is trimmed by 3 bases and J by 5 bases. A history of other malignancies or of prior chemotherapy or radiotherapy was absent in all patients, and node-negative disease was shown on CT and PET/CT in all patients. Around 5.5 milliliters of peripheral venous blood were drawn into EDTA tubes at each of two time points. PBMCs were isolated by Ficoll-Paque Plus density-gradient centrifugation. Right after collection, samples were kept at -80 degrees C until analysis. The TCR beta CDR3 region was amplified from genomic DNA by two rounds of multiplex PCR. The first PCR round used primers specific to each TRBV and TRBJ gene, with sequences filed in Chinese patent CN105087789A. The second PCR round used universal primers. The Roche High Pure PCR Template Preparation Kit was used to extract genomic DNA from frozen PBMCs. Paired-end sequencing with 151 bp reads was performed on the libraries using an Illumina HiSeq 3000. In the authors' own workflow: CutAdapt was used to remove raw reads lacking the multiplex PCR primer sequences. Using PEAR, the high-quality paired reads were merged into contigs. By alignment to reference sequences, MiXCR assigned TRB V, D and J gene segments to each contig. CDR3 sequences were clustered by base quality and sequence similarity to remove sequencing errors. Diversity was calculated as Shannon entropy divided by the natural log of the number of productive TCR sequences. To get clonality, Shannon entropy was divided by the natural log of the number of unique clonotypes, and that result was subtracted from one. The Youden index of ROC curves was used to select progression-free survival cut-offs for repertoire metrics, and analyses were performed in R 3.5.3. The public reads were quality trimmed at Q25 with fastp and then assembled into clones with MiXCR by TCRdb, keeping productive beta chains. When rows share a CDR3 protein, they turn into one entry using the most common DNA and genes. The V and J calls and clone size are TCRdb's, not the authors'. The sample includes fewer than 30,000 distinct CDR3 sequences, with around 46% observed a single time. The ten most abundant clones make up 15% of the sample.

There are many counts of this clonotype. No antigen is known for it. Base qualities are missing; no much larger clone stands one base away. What the study reported, not specific to this receptor: No adjustment for multiple comparisons was applied to any of the reported P values. The small cohort and short follow-up limited the study, so independent validation of the findings is needed. Post-SBRT Shannon entropy and its change from baseline were lower in patients who developed distant metastases; baseline Shannon entropy was not associated with metastases. Differences by metastasis status were reportedly seen in TRBV and TRBJ usage frequencies, involving two V genes at baseline and, after SBRT, nine or ten V genes and two J genes. A decrease in unique TCR clone counts was observed after SBRT (median 10,088 before versus some 6,900 after; Wilcoxon paired P=0.011). No determination of tumor specificity was made for expanded TCR clones.

This specimen consisted of PBMCs, obtained before or after stereotactic body radiation therapy (not recorded which). This receptor was taken from a donor over 45 with non-small cell lung cancer. The sequence joins TRBV20-1 to TRBJ2-7; the D call is tentative, TRBD1 or TRBD2, as each matches 5 bases. The CDR3 has the sequence CSASLGDEQYF. The sequence in DNA is TGCAGTGCTAGTCTGGGGGACGAGCAGTACTTC.